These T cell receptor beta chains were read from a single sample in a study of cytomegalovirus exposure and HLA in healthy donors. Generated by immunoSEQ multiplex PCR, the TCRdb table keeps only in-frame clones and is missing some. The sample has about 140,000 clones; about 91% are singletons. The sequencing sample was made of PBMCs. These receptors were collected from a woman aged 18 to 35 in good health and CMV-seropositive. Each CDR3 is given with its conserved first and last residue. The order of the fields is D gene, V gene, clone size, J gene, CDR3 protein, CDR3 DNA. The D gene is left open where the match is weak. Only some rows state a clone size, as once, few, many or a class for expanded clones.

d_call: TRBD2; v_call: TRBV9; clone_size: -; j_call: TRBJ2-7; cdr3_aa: CASSARLAGYSEQYF; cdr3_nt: TGTGCCAGCAGCGCCCGACTAGCGGGATATAGCGAGCAGTACTTC
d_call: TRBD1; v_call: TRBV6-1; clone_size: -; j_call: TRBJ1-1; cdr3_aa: CASSVGQGNTEAFF; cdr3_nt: TGTGCCAGCAGTGTCGGACAGGGGAACACTGAAGCTTTCTTT
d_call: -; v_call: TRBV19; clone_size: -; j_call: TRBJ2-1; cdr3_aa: CATRTGTQYNEQFF; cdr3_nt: TGTGCCACGAGGACCGGGACTCAGTACAATGAGCAGTTCTTC
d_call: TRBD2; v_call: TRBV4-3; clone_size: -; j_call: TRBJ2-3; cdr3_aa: CASSQGAGYTDTQYF; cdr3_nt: TGCGCCAGCAGCCAAGGAGCGGGGTACACAGATACGCAGTATTTT
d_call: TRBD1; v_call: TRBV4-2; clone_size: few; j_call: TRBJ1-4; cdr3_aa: CASSPLGQGAWLFF; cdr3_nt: TGTGCCAGCAGCCCCTTGGGACAGGGGGCTTGGTTGTTTTTT
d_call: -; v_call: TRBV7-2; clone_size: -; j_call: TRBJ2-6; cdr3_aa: CASTASFGANVLTF; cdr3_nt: TGTGCCAGCACCGCTAGCTTTGGGGCCAACGTCCTGACTTTC
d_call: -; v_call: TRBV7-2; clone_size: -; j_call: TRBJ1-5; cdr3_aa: CASSLVADYSNQPQHF; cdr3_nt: TGTGCCAGCAGCTTAGTGGCGGACTATAGCAATCAGCCCCAGCATTTT
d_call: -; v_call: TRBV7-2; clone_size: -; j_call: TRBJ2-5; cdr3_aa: CASSVRYQETQYF; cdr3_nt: TGTGCCAGCAGCGTCCGGTACCAAGAGACCCAGTACTTC
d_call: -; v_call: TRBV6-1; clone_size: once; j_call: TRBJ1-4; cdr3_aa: CASSVDGWELFF; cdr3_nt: TGTGCCAGCAGTGTAGACGGGTGGGAACTGTTTTTT
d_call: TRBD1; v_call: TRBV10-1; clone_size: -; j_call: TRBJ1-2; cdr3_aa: CASTAKTRGQGNIGYTF; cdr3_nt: TGCGCCAGCACGGCGAAAACCAGGGGACAGGGGAATATTGGCTACACCTTC
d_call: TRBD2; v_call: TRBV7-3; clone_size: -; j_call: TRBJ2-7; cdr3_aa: CASSPSPGLAYEQYF; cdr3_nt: TGTGCCAGCAGCCCGTCCCCGGGACTAGCTTACGAGCAGTACTTC
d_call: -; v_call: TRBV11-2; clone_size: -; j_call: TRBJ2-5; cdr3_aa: CASSEGLAETQYF; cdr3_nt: TGTGCCAGCAGCGAAGGACTTGCAGAGACCCAGTACTTC
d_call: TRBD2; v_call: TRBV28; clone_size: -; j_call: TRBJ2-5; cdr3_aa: CASSSSGDTQETQYF; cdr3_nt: TGTGCCAGCAGTTCTAGCGGTGATACCCAAGAGACCCAGTACTTC
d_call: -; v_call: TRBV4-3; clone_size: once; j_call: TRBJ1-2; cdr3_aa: CASSQTGGVEYGYTF; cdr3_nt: TGCGCCAGCAGCCAAACAGGAGGGGTCGAGTATGGCTACACCTTC
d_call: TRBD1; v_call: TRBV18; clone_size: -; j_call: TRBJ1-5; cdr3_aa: CASSSGTEQPQHF; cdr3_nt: TGTGCCAGCTCATCAGGGACAGAACAGCCCCAGCATTTT
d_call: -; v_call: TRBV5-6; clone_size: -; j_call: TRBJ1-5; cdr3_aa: CASSPGTNNQPQHF; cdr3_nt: TGTGCCAGCAGCCCAGGTACAAACAATCAGCCCCAGCATTTT
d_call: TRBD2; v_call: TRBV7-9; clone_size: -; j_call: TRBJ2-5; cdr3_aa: CASSYGTSGGPETQYF; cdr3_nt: TGTGCCAGCAGCTATGGGACTAGCGGGGGGCCAGAGACCCAGTACTTC
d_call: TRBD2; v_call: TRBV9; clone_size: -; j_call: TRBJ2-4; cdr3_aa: CASSEGGSGSPKNIQYF; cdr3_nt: TGTGCCAGCAGCGAAGGAGGTAGCGGGTCCCCCAAAAACATTCAGTACTTC
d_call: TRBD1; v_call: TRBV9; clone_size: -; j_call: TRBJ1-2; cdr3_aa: CASTLNRDSYGYTF; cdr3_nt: TGTGCCAGCACCTTGAACCGGGACAGCTATGGCTACACCTTC
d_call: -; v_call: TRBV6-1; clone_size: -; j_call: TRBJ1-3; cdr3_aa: CASRESSGNTIYF; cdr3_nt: TGTGCCAGCAGGGAGAGCTCTGGAAACACCATATATTTT
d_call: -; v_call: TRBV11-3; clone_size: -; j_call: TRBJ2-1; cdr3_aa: CASSPTTTVNGYNEQFF; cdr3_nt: TGTGCCAGCAGCCCCACGACTACAGTGAACGGGTACAATGAGCAGTTCTTC
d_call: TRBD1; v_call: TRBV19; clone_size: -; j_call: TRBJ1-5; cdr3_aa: CASRDSGGNQPQHF; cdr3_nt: TGTGCCAGTAGGGATTCAGGGGGGAATCAGCCCCAGCATTTT
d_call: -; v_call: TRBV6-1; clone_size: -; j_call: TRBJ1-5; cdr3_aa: CASRPPGGLHQPQHF; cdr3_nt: TGTGCCAGCAGACCCCCGGGAGGGCTCCATCAGCCCCAGCATTTT
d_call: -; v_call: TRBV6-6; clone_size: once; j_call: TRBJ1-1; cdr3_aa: CASSYSEGKTEAFF; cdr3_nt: TGTGCCAGCAGTTACTCGGAGGGAAAGACTGAAGCTTTCTTT
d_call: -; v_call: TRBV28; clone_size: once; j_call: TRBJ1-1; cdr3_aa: CASSSGYLSEAFF; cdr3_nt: TGTGCCAGCAGTTCCGGGTATCTCAGTGAAGCTTTCTTT
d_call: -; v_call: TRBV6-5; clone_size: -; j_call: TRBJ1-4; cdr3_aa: CASSPMRVEKLFF; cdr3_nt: TGTGCCAGCAGTCCCATGCGGGTCGAAAAACTGTTTTTT
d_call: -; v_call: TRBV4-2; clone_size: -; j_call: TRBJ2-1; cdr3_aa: CASSLAGDLGEQFF; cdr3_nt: TGTGCCAGCAGCCTGGCAGGGGATTTAGGTGAGCAGTTCTTC
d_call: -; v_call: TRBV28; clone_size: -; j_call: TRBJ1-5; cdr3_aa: CASGHEWGNQPQHF; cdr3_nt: TGTGCCAGCGGGCACGAATGGGGCAATCAGCCCCAGCATTTT
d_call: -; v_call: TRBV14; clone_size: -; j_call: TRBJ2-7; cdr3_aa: CASSHGLIKYF; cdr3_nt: TGTGCCAGCAGCCATGGGCTCATAAAGTACTTC
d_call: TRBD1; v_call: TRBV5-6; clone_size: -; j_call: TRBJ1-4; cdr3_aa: CASSDGTGYGEKLFF; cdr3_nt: TGTGCCAGCAGCGACGGGACAGGGTATGGTGAAAAACTGTTTTTT
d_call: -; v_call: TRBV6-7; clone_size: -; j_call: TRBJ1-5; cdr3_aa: CASSFRVYSNQPQHF; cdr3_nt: TGTGCCAGCAGTTTCAGGGTTTATAGCAATCAGCCCCAGCATTTT
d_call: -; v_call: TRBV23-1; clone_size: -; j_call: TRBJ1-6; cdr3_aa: CASSQSSLFPLHF; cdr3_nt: TGCGCCAGCAGTCAATCGTCCCTTTTTCCCCTCCACTTT
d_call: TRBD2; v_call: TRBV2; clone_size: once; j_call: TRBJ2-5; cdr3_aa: CASGGEETQYF; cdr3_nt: TGTGCCAGCGGGGGGGAAGAGACCCAGTACTTC
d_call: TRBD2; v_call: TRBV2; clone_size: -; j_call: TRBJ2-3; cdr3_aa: CASMTLLAGARRQYF; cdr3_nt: TGTGCCAGCATGACCCTCCTAGCGGGGGCTAGAAGGCAGTATTTT
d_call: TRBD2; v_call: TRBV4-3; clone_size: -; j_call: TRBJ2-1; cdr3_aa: CASSSLSSGDNEQFF; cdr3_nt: TGCGCCAGCAGTTCTCTTTCTAGCGGGGACAATGAGCAGTTCTTC
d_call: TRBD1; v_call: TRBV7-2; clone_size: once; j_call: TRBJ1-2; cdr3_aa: CASSLSGTGTYGYTF; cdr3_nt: TGTGCCAGCAGCTTGTCCGGGACAGGGACCTATGGCTACACCTTC
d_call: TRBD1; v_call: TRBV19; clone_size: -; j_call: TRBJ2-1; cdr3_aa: CASSTGTVKFF; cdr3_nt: TGTGCCAGTAGTACCGGGACAGTCAAGTTCTTC
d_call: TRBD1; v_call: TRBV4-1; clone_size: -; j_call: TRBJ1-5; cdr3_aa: CASSPQGAQPQHF; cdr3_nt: TGCGCCAGCAGCCCACAGGGGGCTCAGCCCCAGCATTTT
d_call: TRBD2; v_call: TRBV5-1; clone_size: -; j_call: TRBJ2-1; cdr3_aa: CASTPGGQYNEQFF; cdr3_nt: TGCGCCAGCACCCCGGGGGGGCAATACAATGAGCAGTTCTTC